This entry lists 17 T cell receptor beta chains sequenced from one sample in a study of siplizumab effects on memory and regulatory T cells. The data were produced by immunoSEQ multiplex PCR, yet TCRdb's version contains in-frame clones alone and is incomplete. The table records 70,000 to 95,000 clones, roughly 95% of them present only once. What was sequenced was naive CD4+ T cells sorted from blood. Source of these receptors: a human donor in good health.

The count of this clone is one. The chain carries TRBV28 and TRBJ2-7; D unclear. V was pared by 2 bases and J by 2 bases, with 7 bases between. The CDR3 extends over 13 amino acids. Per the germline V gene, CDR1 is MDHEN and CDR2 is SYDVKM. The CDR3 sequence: CASSLPGPYEQYF. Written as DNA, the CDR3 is TGTGCCAGCAGTTTACCGGGCCCCTACGAGCAGTACTTC.

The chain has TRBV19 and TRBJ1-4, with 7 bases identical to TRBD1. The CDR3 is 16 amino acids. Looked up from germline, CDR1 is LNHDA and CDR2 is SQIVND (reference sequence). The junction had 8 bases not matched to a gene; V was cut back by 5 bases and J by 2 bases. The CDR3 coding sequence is TGTGCCAGTAGTGGGGTCCTACAGGGGACTAATGAAAAACTGTTTTTT. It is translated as CASSGVLQGTNEKLFF.

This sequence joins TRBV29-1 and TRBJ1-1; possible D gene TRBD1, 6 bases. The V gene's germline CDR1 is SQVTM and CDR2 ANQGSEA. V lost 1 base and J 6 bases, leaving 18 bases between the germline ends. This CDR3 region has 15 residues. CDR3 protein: CSVEARGRGLPEAFF. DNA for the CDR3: TGCAGCGTTGAAGCACGGGGCAGGGGACTACCTGAAGCTTTCTTT.

The CDR3 spells CASSPSIATNSGNTIYF. The CDR3 bases are TGTGCCAGCTCACCCTCTATCGCAACCAACTCTGGAAACACCATATATTTT. This sequence joins TRBV18 and TRBJ1-3; D unresolved. This CDR3 contains 17 residues. Between the trimmed V and J ends, which lost 3 bases and 0 bases, there was a span of 15 bases. Per germline, CDR1 KGHSH and CDR2 LQKENI.

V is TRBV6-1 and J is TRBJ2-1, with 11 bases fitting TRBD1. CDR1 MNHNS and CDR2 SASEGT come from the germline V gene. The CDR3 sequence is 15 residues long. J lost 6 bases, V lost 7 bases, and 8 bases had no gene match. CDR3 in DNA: TGTGCCAGCACCACCGGGACAGGGGGATCCAATGAGCAGTTCTTC. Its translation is CASTTGTGGSNEQFF.

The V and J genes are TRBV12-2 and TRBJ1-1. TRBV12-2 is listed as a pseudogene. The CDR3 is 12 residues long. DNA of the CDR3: TGTGCAAGCCAACGCTCACGAGGTGAAGCTTTCTTT. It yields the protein CASQRSRGEAFF.

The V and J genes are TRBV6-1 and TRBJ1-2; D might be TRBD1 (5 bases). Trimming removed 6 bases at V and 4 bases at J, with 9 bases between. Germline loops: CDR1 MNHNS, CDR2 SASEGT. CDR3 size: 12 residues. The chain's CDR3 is CASSLTGYGYTF. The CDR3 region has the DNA TGTGCCAGCAGCTTAACAGGCTATGGCTACACCTTC.

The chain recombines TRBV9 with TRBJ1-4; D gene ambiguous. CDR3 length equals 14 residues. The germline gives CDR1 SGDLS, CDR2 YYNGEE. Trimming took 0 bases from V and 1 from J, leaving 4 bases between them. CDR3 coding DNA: TGTGCCAGCAGCGTAGCTGTAACTAATGAAAAACTGTTTTTT. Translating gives CASSVAVTNEKLFF. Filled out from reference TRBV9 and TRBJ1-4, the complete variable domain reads DSGVTQTPKHLITATGQRVTLRCSPRSGDLSVYWYQQSLDQGLQFLIQYYNGEERAKGNILERFSAQQFPDLHSELNLSSLELGDSALYFCASSVAVTNEKLFFGSGTQLSVL.

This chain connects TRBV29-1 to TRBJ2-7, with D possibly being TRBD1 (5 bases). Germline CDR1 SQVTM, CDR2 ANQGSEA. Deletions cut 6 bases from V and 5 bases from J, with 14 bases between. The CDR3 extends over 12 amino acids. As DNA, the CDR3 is TGCAGCGTCGTTGACAGTCCCAACGAGCAGTACTTC. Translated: CSVVDSPNEQYF.

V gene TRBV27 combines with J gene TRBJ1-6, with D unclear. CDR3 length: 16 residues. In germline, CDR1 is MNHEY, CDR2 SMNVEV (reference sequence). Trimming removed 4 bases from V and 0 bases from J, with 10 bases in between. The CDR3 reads CASSSTASSYNSPLHF. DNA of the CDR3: TGTGCCAGCAGTTCGACCGCGAGCTCCTATAATTCACCCCTCCACTTT.

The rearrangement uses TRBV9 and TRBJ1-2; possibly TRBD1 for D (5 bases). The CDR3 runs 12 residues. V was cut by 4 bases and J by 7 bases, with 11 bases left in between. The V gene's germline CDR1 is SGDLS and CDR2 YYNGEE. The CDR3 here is CASSPMGGGYTF. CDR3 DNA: TGTGCCAGCAGCCCCATGGGGGGTGGCTACACCTTC.

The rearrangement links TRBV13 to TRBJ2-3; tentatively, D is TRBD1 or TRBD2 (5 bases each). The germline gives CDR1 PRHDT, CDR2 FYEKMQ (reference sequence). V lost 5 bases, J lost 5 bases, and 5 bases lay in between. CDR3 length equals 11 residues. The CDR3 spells CASSGGDTQYF. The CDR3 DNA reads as TGTGCCAGCAGCGGGGGAGATACGCAGTATTTT.

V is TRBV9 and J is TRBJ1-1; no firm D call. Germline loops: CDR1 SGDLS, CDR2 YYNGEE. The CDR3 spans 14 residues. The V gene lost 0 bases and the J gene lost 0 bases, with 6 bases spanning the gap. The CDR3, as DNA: TGTGCCAGCAGCGTAGGCCACCTGAACACTGAAGCTTTCTTT. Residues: CASSVGHLNTEAFF.

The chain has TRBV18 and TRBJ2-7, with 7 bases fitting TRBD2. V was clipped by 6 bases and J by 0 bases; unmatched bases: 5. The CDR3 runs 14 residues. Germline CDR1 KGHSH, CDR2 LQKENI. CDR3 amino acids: CASSPSGNSYEQYF. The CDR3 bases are TGTGCCAGCTCGCCCAGCGGGAACTCCTACGAGCAGTACTTC.

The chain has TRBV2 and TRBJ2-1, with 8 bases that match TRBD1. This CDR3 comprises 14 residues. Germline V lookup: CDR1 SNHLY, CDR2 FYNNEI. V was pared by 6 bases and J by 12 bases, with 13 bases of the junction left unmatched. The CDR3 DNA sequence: TGTGCCAGCAGCGGGACAGGACAATTTCGGGGGCAGTTCTTC. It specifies CASSGTGQFRGQFF.

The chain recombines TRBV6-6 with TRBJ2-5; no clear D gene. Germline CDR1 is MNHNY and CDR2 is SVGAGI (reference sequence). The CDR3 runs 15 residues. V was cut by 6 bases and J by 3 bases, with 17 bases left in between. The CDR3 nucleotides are TGTGCCAGCAGCCTAGGGTTTTCGGAGAAAGAGACCCAGTACTTC. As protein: CASSLGFSEKETQYF.

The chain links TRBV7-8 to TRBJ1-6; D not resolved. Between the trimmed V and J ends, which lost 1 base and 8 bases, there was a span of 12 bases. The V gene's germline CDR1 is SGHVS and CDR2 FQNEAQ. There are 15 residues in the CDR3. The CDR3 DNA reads TGTGCCAGCAGCTTAGAAGGTCAGGAGCATTCACCCCTCCACTTT. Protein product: CASSLEGQEHSPLHF.